This T cell receptor (beta chain) was sequenced during a study of shared clonotypes between healthy human individuals. The CDR3 is 11 amino acids. Per the germline V gene, CDR1 is DFQATT and CDR2 is SNEGSKA (reference sequence). The V gene lost 6 bases and the J gene lost 2 bases, with 6 bases spanning the gap. TCRdb's copy holds only in-frame clones and misses some; the assay was immunoSEQ multiplex PCR. The sample has about 680,000 clones; approximately 79% are singletons. The material sequenced was memory CD4+ T cells sorted from blood. The subset here: CD45RA-negative fraction. The clonotype comes from a woman between 25 and 40 years old in good health. The genes are TRBV20-1 and TRBJ2-3; D uncertain. In nucleotides, the CDR3 is TGCAGTGCAGCCCCCACAGATACGCAGTATTTT. Protein: CSAAPTDTQYF.